The source of this T cell receptor (beta chain) is a study of T cell repertoires in ileal Crohn's disease (dated by TCRdb to between 2017 and 2020). Regarding the complete study: At the time of surgery, 35% to 40% of patients were active smokers, and the median duration of disease was around eight years. Every patient underwent surgery because of a complication, which was stricturing disease in around 60% and penetrating disease in around 39%. About half of the patients received postoperative therapy: under 13 received thiopurines and 15 to 20 received anti-TNF agents. Neoterminal ileum biopsies obtained at postoperative colonoscopy were designated as M6 samples. A prospective multicentre cohort supplied the 57 Crohn's disease patients whose TCR repertoires were analysed. The study ran alongside a multicentre cohort designed to identify predictors of early endoscopic recurrence after ileocolonic resection. Endoscopic postoperative recurrence was defined as a Rutgeerts score above i0. A total of about 170 mucosal samples from roughly 60 patients were sequenced, with samples obtained at several locations on the surgical specimen and at postoperative endoscopy.

What the time point label conveys for this sample: neoterminal ileum biopsy at postoperative endoscopy, about 6 months after surgery. To be eligible, patients had to be adults with ileal or ileocolonic Crohn's disease and an indication for ileocolonic resection. Whole ileal mucosal biopsies were kept frozen at -80 degrees C prior to DNA extraction. Genomic DNA was isolated from frozen whole biopsies using a TRizol-based method, and the DNA was quantified with a NanoDrop 2000 spectrophotometer. This clone occurred a few times. Its antigen is currently not known. No base quality values were provided; no much bigger clone lies one nucleotide off. Here is what the overall study found, with its caveats: More high-frequency clones were carried by sorted CD8 T cells than by CD4 T cells, suggesting that mucosal expansions were mainly CD8. A significantly higher proportion of clonal expansions was observed in active smokers at surgery than in non-smokers (25.9% vs 17.9%, p=0.02). Endoscopic recurrence was found to be associated with higher high-frequency clone percentages at surgery, and recurrence was observed in all patients with clonality above 26.8% (18/57). Postoperative endoscopy timing varied within the first year after surgery, with a median delay of about 7.3 months. Mucosal CD4 and CD8 T cells were sorted and sequenced only in a subgroup of patients, whose size was not stated.

The CDR3 starts with the cysteine, ends with the phenylalanine, and has 13 residues. Kept here is only the CDR3 DNA, which spans 39 bases and is read in frame from base 1. CDR1 SEHNR and CDR2 FQNEAQ were looked up in the germline V gene (reference sequence). Trimming removed 2 bases from V and 8 bases from J, leaving 10 bases between the germline ends. For commercial TCRB immunosequencing, around 0.5 micrograms of biopsy DNA were submitted for each sample. Adaptive Biotechnology amplified CDR3 regions from genomic DNA with a two-step multiplex PCR that controlled for amplification bias. The first PCR used primers for every V and J gene segment; the second PCR added barcodes and Illumina adapters. CDR3 libraries were sequenced on an Illumina instrument. Per the source publication's procedure: The analysis used both the pipelines supplied by the vendor and custom analysis of the raw data in R/Bioconductor with R version 3.3.0. Clonality, ranging from 0 to 1, was calculated as the inverse of the normalised Shannon entropy of all productive clones. High-frequency clones were defined as the share of the repertoire taken up by the top 100 clones, keeping only clones that passed a 95% confidence test. The Simpson index measured repertoire diversity, and the Morisita-Horn index measured overlap between samples. In its TCRdb copy, this immuneACCESS table keeps in-frame sequences only and misses some clones. Where compared with another copy, unresolved V genes explain less than half of these, and the others have no known cause. V and J calls and clone size come straight from that table; D and trimming were deduced from the DNA. The sample table shows a few thousand clones, and 81% are seen once. 5.1% of the sample comes from the top ten.

The TCR sequence derives from an adult with Crohn's disease. Sequencing was carried out using ileal tissue. The chain is encoded by TRBV7-9 joined to TRBJ2-1, with TRBD2 perhaps the D gene, on 5 matching bases. The CDR3 is CASSLRGMDEQFF. The nucleotide sequence reads as follows: TGTGCCAGCAGCTTAAGAGGGATGGATGAGCAGTTCTTC.